This entry lists 13 T cell receptor beta chains sequenced from one sample in a study of T cell repertoires in cytomegalovirus infection. Each CDR3 protein is one row after TCRdb ran MiXCR on the reads. The sample lists hundreds of thousands of distinct CDR3 sequences; more than 20% were seen once. The sample comprised CD8+ T cells from PBMCs. These receptors all stem from a human donor in good health (CMV status not recorded). Some clones in this sample may be carry-over from other donors' samples.

V and J are TRBV20-1 and TRBJ1-2; D might be TRBD1 (6 bases). V was trimmed by 5 bases and J by 2 bases, leaving 6 bases between them. This CDR3 is 11 amino acids long. The germline gives CDR1 DFQATT, CDR2 SNEGSKA (reference sequence). As DNA, the CDR3 is TGCAGTGCTGGACAGAACTATGGCTACACCTTC. Its protein is CSAGQNYGYTF.

In its sample, this clonotype was seen many times. The genes are TRBV28 and TRBJ2-5; D call uncertain. Germline V gene data show CDR1 as MDHEN and CDR2 as SYDVKM. V was shortened by 5 bases and J by 2 bases, with 18 bases between the two germline ends. The CDR3 has 16 amino acids. The CDR3 is CASSPIFEGYQETQYF. The CDR3 nucleotides are TGTGCCAGCAGTCCTATATTCGAAGGGTATCAAGAGACCCAGTACTTC.

About this clonotype itself: The junction departs from germline at one end; a sequencing error may be responsible. The chain links TRBV7-9 to TRBJ2-2; maybe TRBD1 (5 bases). CDR1 SEHNR and CDR2 FQNEAQ come from the germline V gene (reference sequence). The CDR3 covers 15 residues. The CDR3 protein is CASGLRIGDTGELFF. The CDR3 DNA follows: TGTGCCAGCGGCTTAAGAATAGGGGACACCGGGGAGCTGTTTTTT.

This clonotype was found once. The V and J genes are TRBV27 and TRBJ2-1, with D possibly being TRBD1 or TRBD2 (5 bases each). In germline, CDR1 is MNHEY, CDR2 SMNVEV (reference sequence). Trimming shortened V by 4 bases and J by 5 bases, and 15 bases separated the two germline ends. The CDR3 length is 15 residues. The CDR3 reads CASSYAGTVDNEQFF. As DNA, the CDR3 is TGTGCCAGCAGTTACGCCGGGACCGTTGACAATGAGCAGTTCTTC.

This rearrangement joins TRBV29-1 to TRBJ2-1; D remains ambiguous. The germline V gene has CDR1 SQVTM and CDR2 ANQGSEA. Trimming stripped 0 bases from V and 6 bases from J, with 15 bases between. This CDR3 spans 15 amino acids. CDR3 in amino acids: CSVEDLRKASNEQFF. The CDR3 DNA reads TGCAGCGTTGAAGATCTTCGAAAGGCCTCCAATGAGCAGTTCTTC.

CDR3 sequence (DNA): TGTGCCATCAGCCGGGAAGAGCAAGAGACCCAGTACTTC. It codes for CAISREEQETQYF. This chain links TRBV10-3 with TRBJ2-5, with D possibly TRBD2 on 5 matching bases. The germline CDR1 and CDR2 sequences are ENHRY and SYGVKD. Trimming removed 6 bases at V and 2 bases at J, with 10 bases between. The CDR3 contains 13 residues.

This chain connects TRBV6-2 or TRBV6-3 to TRBJ2-7, with D maybe TRBD2 (5 bases). The CDR3 runs to 18 residues. Germline CDR1 and CDR2: MNHEY and SVGEGT. V was shortened by 5 bases and J by 1 base, with 24 bases between the two germline ends. The CDR3 nucleotides are TGTGCCAGCAGTCCCCTAGCCCGAGCGTATTCCTATTCCTACGAGCAGTACGTC. Its translation: CASSPLARAYSYSYEQYV.

This clonotype was seen only a few times. V and J are TRBV10-3 and TRBJ1-2; D unresolved. Germline lookup yields CDR1 ENHRY and CDR2 SYGVKD. This CDR3 contains 13 residues. In DNA, the CDR3 is TGTGGGGCGACGGACGGATCCGGCTATGGCTACACCTTC. It specifies CGATDGSGYGYTF.

V gene TRBV7-9 combines with J gene TRBJ2-2; 7 positions match TRBD1. This CDR3 comprises 18 residues. Germline V gene sequence: CDR1 SEHNR, CDR2 FQNEAQ (reference sequence). V was clipped by 5 bases and J by 1 base; unmatched bases: 13. CDR3 region: CASSSRTGQTMNTGELFF. CDR3 DNA sequence: TGTGCCAGCAGCAGTCGGACAGGACAAACTATGAACACCGGGGAGCTGTTTTTT.

This clonotype was recorded a few times. The chain joins TRBV27 to TRBJ2-3, with a tentative D call TRBD2 (6 bases). Looked up from germline, CDR1 is MNHEY and CDR2 is SMNVEV (reference sequence). The CDR3 spans 13 residues. The V gene lost 8 bases and the J gene lost 4 bases, with 13 bases spanning the gap. The CDR3 here is CASGGDPPDTQYF. CDR3 nucleotides: TGTGCCAGCGGAGGGGATCCCCCAGATACGCAGTATTTT.

About this clonotype itself: A read error may explain this, as a much larger clone is one base away. The chain carries TRBV10-2 and TRBJ2-5; a possible D gene is TRBD1 (6 bases). The CDR3 contains 15 residues. Germline CDR1 WSHSY, CDR2 SAAADI. DNA for the CDR3: TGCACCAGCGCCGTGGGGGCCTCGTACCAAGAGACCCAGTACTTC. Its translation is CTSAVGASYQETQYF.

The chain is built from TRBV20-1 and TRBJ2-7; D call uncertain. The CDR3 spans 14 residues. Germline-derived CDR1 and CDR2 are DFQATT and SNEGSKA (reference sequence). The V gene lost 0 bases and the J gene lost 3 bases, with 12 bases spanning the gap. The CDR3 reads CSARDPLDIYEQYF. CDR3 sequence (DNA): TGCAGTGCTAGAGATCCCCTCGATATCTACGAGCAGTACTTC.

The rearrangement links TRBV5-4 to TRBJ1-2; no clear D. This CDR3 has 16 amino acids. CDR1 is SGHNT, CDR2 YYREEE, per germline (reference sequence). The germline V and J ends were trimmed by 0 bases and 7 bases, with 19 bases remaining between them. DNA of the CDR3: TGTGCCAGCAGCTTGGTAGTGTCACAAGACGCCAGTGGCTACACCTTC. Translated, it gives CASSLVVSQDASGYTF.